These T cell receptor beta chains were read from a single sample in a study of T cell changes during pregnancy in multiple sclerosis. Some clones are missing from TCRdb's copy, which holds only in-frame ones; the method was immunoSEQ multiplex PCR. The sample consists of roughly 40,000 clones, 70% to 90% of them appearing once. The sequences come from CD4+ T cells from peripheral blood mononuclear cells, collected in the first trimester of pregnancy. The origin of the receptors is a female donor with multiple sclerosis, enrolled in a pregnancy study. Each CDR3 is given with its conserved first and last residue. D genes are given only for firm matches. Clone size is shown for a subset of rows, as once, few, many or a class of expanded clone.

d_gene	v_gene	abundance	j_gene	CDR3nt	CDR3aa
.	TRBV5-1	.	TRBJ1-1	TGCGCCAGCAGCTTGGAAGGAGTGGGGAACACTGAAGCTTTCTTT	CASSLEGVGNTEAFF
.	TRBV7-3	.	TRBJ2-2	TGTGCCAGCAGCTTAGGCGGGGCTACCGGGGAGCTGTTTTTT	CASSLGGATGELFF
.	TRBV29-1	.	TRBJ1-4	TGCAGCGCATCACGGCTGACCGGGAGTAATGAAAAACTGTTTTTT	CSASRLTGSNEKLFF
TRBD1	TRBV9	.	TRBJ1-2	TGTGCCAGCAGCGTAGAACCACAGGGGAGGGGCTACACCTTC	CASSVEPQGRGYTF
.	TRBV7-9	.	TRBJ2-1	TGTGCCAGCAGCTCATCCGGGAAAGACAATGAGCAGTTCTTC	CASSSSGKDNEQFF
.	TRBV5-8	.	TRBJ2-3	TGTGCCAGCAGCTTGTGGTCTAATACGCAGTATTTT	CASSLWSNTQYF
TRBD2	TRBV11-1	.	TRBJ2-1	TGTGCCAGCAGCCTCCTAGCGGGAGGGGAGCAGTTCTTC	CASSLLAGGEQFF
TRBD1	TRBV19	.	TRBJ1-3	TGTGCCAGTAGTGACAGGGCCTTTTCTGGAAACACCATATATTTT	CASSDRAFSGNTIYF
.	TRBV20-1	.	TRBJ2-7	TGCAGTGCTAGGTTGGTGGAGGAGCAGTACTTC	CSARLVEEQYF
.	TRBV7-6	.	TRBJ1-2	TGTGCCAGCAGCTTAGATCAGGCCCCCTATGGCTACACCTTC	CASSLDQAPYGYTF
TRBD1	TRBV6-1	.	TRBJ2-1	TGTGCCACAGCAAGGGACAGGGGGTACAATGAGCAGTTCTTC	CATARDRGYNEQFF
.	TRBV27	.	TRBJ2-3	TGTGCCAGCAGATCCCCCCGTGAGCGGCGCACAGATACGCAGTATTTT	CASRSPRERRTDTQYF
.	TRBV19	.	TRBJ2-2	TGTGCCAGTAAAAGGGAGATCGGGGAGCTGTTTTTT	CASKREIGELFF
TRBD1	TRBV2	.	TRBJ1-2	TGTGCCAGCAGTGAAGACGGGACAGGGGGCTTTGGCTACACCTTC	CASSEDGTGGFGYTF
TRBD2	TRBV27	.	TRBJ2-7	TGTGCCAGCAGTTTCTGGGCTAGCGGGAGGGCCGGGGTCCACGAGCAGTACTTC	CASSFWASGRAGVHEQYF
.	TRBV19	.	TRBJ2-1	TGTGCCAGTAGTCCTTTCCAGGCGCCCTCCTACAATGAGCAGTTCTTC	CASSPFQAPSYNEQFF
TRBD1	TRBV5-1	.	TRBJ1-1	TGCGCCAGCAGCTTGGGACAGGGCTACACTGAAGCTTTCTTT	CASSLGQGYTEAFF
.	TRBV19	.	TRBJ2-1	TGTGCCAGTAGTACCTGGGGACTTCGGGATGAGCAGTTCTTC	CASSTWGLRDEQFF
TRBD2	TRBV7-2	.	TRBJ2-7	TGTGCCAGCAGCCATCAACTTCGACTAGCGAACTCCTACGAGCAGTACTTC	CASSHQLRLANSYEQYF
.	TRBV18	.	TRBJ2-1	TGTGCCAGCTCACCACCAGCGGTCTGGGGCTACAATGAGCAGTTCTTC	CASSPPAVWGYNEQFF
TRBD2	TRBV30	.	TRBJ2-3	TGTGCCTGGAGCGTGTTGAGACTAGCGGGATTCTCGTCCTCCCCAGATACGCAGTATTTT	CAWSVLRLAGFSSSPDTQYF
TRBD1	TRBV29-1	.	TRBJ2-5	TGCAGCGTTGGGGACAGGGGGCCAGAGACCCAGTACTTC	CSVGDRGPETQYF
.	TRBV9	.	TRBJ1-4	TGTGCCAGCAGCGGAAGCGGGACAAGTAATGAAAAACTGTTTTTT	CASSGSGTSNEKLFF
.	TRBV5-4	.	TRBJ2-7	TGTGCCAGCAGCCGACGGAGCCTACTTGGAGATTACGAGCAGTACTTC	CASSRRSLLGDYEQYF
TRBD1	TRBV19	.	TRBJ1-2	TGTGCCAGTAGGGCGACAGGGGCGATCTATGGCTACACCTTC	CASRATGAIYGYTF
.	TRBV9	.	TRBJ1-1	TGTGCCAGCAGCGCGGCGGGGGGGCCCACTGAAGCTTTCTTT	CASSAAGGPTEAFF
TRBD1	TRBV29-1	once	TRBJ2-1	TGCAGCGTTGCAACATCGACAGGGGGAGTTAACAATGAGCAGTTCTTC	CSVATSTGGVNNEQFF
TRBD2	TRBV15	once	TRBJ2-5	TGTGCCACCAAGCGGGGCGAGGTTAGTCAAGAGACCCAGTACTTC	CATKRGEVSQETQYF
TRBD1	TRBV7-2	.	TRBJ1-1	TGTGCCAGCAGCTTGAGGATGAGACAGGGAATGAACACTGAAGCTTTCTTT	CASSLRMRQGMNTEAFF
.	TRBV5-1	.	TRBJ1-1	TGCGCCAGCAGCTTGATACCGGCAGACACACGTGAAGCTTTCTTT	CASSLIPADTREAFF
TRBD2	TRBV9	.	TRBJ2-1	TGTGCCAGCGGACTAGCGGGAGAGGGTGAGCAGTTCTTC	CASGLAGEGEQFF
TRBD1	TRBV5-1	.	TRBJ2-3	TGCGCCAGCAGGTCTACAGGGGATAGCACAGATACGCAGTATTTT	CASRSTGDSTDTQYF
TRBD1	TRBV19	.	TRBJ1-4	TGTGCCAGTAGTACTGGGACAGCCGCAACTAATGAAAAACTGTTTTTT	CASSTGTAATNEKLFF
.	TRBV27	.	TRBJ2-7	TGTGCCAGCAGTCTCGGGCCCGGGGATCCCGGGGAGCAGTACTTC	CASSLGPGDPGEQYF
.	TRBV5-1	.	TRBJ2-7	TGCGCCAGCAGCTTGCAGGGAATGAGCGAGCAGTACTTC	CASSLQGMSEQYF
.	TRBV11-3	.	TRBJ1-1	TGTGCCAGCAGCCACGACTCGAACACTGAAGCTTTCTTT	CASSHDSNTEAFF
.	TRBV6-5	few	TRBJ1-1	TGTGCCAGCAGACAGAACACTGAAGCTTTCTTT	CASRQNTEAFF
TRBD1	TRBV7-9	.	TRBJ1-1	TGTGCCAGCAGCTTAGTCAGGGGGCCTGAAGCTTTCTTT	CASSLVRGPEAFF
.	TRBV18	.	TRBJ2-4	TGTGCCAGCTCCCAGGGGTTCCCCAAAAACATTCAGTACTTC	CASSQGFPKNIQYF
.	TRBV7-9	.	TRBJ2-7	TGTGCCAGCAGCCCGTTAGCCTACGAGCAGTACTTC	CASSPLAYEQYF
.	TRBV7-2	.	TRBJ1-3	TGTGCCAGCACCCCAACGACAGCAATTCTCTCTGGAAACACCATATATTTT	CASTPTTAILSGNTIYF